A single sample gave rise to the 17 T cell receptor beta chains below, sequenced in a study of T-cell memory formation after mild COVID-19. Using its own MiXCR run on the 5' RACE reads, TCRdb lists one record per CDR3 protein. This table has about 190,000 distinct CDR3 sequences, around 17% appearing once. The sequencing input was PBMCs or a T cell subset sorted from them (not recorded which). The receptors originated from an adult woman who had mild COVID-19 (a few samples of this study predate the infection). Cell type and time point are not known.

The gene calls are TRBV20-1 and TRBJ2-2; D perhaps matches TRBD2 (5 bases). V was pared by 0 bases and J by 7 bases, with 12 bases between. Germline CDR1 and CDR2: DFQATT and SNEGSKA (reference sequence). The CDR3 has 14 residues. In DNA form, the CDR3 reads TGCAGTGCTAGAGATCGAGGGAAGGGCGGGGAGCTGTTTTTT. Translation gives CSARDRGKGGELFF.

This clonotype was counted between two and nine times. The CDR3 DNA sequence: TGTGCCAGCAGCCATACAGGGGGCGGGGGCTACGAGCAGTACTTC. It specifies CASSHTGGGGYEQYF. The chain carries TRBV4-2 and TRBJ2-7; the match to TRBD1 covers 9 bases. V gave up 3 bases and J gave up 3 bases; unmatched junction bases: 6. The CDR3 extends over 15 amino acids. Germline assignment: CDR1 LGHNA and CDR2 YNFKEQ.

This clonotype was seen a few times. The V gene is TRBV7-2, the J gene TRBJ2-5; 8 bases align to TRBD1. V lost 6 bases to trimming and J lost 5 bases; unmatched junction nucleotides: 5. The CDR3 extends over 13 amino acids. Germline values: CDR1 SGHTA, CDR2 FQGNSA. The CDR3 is CASSSDRAETQYF. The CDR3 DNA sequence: TGTGCCAGCAGTTCGGACAGGGCTGAGACCCAGTACTTC. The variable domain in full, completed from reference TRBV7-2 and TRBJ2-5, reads GAGVSQSPSNKVTEKGKDVELRCDPISGHTALYWYRQSLGQGLEFLIYFQGNSAPDKSGLPSDRFSAERTGGSVSTLTIQRTQQEDSAVYLCASSSDRAETQYFGPGTRLLVL.

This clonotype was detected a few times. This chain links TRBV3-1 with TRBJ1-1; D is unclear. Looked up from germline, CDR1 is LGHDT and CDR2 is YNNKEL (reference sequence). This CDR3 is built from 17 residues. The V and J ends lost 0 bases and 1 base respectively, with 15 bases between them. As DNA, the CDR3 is TGTGCCAGCAGCCAAGAGAGAAGTGGCAGAAGGAACACTGAAGCTTTCTTT. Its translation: CASSQERSGRRNTEAFF. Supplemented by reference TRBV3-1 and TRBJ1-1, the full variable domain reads DTAVSQTPKYLVTQMGNDKSIKCEQNLGHDTMYWYKQDSKKFLKIMFSYNNKELIINETVPNRFSPKSPDKAHLNLHINSLELGDSAVYFCASSQERSGRRNTEAFFGQGTRLTVV.

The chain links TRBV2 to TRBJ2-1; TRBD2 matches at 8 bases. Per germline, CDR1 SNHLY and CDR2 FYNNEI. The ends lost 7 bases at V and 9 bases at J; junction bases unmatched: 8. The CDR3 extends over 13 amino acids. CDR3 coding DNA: TGTGCCAGCACTTTAGCGGGACTCAGTGAGCAGTTCTTC. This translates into CASTLAGLSEQFF.

The CDR3 sequence is CASSPGRTGVTEAFF. For the CDR3, the DNA is TGCGCCAGCAGCCCAGGAAGGACAGGGGTGACTGAAGCTTTCTTT. V gene TRBV5-1 combines with J gene TRBJ1-1; TRBD1 agrees at 9 bases. The V gene's germline CDR1 is SGHRS and CDR2 YFSETQ. Trimming cost V 4 bases and J 5 bases; bases outside gene matches: 9. The CDR3 runs 15 residues.

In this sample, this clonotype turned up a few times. CDR3 nucleotide sequence: TGTGCCAGCAGCCCCCTTGGGAGGGCCCGACGGGCTGAAGCTTTCTTT. Its translation is CASSPLGRARRAEAFF. The rearrangement uses TRBV7-2 and TRBJ1-1; D is unresolved. CDR1 is SGHTA and CDR2 is FQGNSA in the germline V gene. Trimming stripped 5 bases from V and 6 bases from J, with 22 bases between. The CDR3 loop spans 16 amino acids. Complete variable domain (other parts from reference TRBV7-2 and TRBJ1-1): GAGVSQSPSNKVTEKGKDVELRCDPISGHTALYWYRQSLGQGLEFLIYFQGNSAPDKSGLPSDRFSAERTGGSVSTLTIQRTQQEDSAVYLCASSPLGRARRAEAFFGQGTRLTVV.

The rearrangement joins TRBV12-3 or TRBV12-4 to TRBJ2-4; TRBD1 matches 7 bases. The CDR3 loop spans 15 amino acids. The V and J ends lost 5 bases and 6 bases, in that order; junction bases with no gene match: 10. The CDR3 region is CASSIEGARGNIQYF. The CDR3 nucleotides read TGTGCCAGCAGTATAGAGGGGGCCAGGGGAAACATTCAGTACTTC.

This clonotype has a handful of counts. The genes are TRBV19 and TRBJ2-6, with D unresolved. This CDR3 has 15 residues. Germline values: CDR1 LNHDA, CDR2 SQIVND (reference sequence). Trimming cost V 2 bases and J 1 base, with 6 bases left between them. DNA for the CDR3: TGTGCCAGTAGTATACAGTTATCTGGGGCCAACGTCCTGACTTTC. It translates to CASSIQLSGANVLTF.

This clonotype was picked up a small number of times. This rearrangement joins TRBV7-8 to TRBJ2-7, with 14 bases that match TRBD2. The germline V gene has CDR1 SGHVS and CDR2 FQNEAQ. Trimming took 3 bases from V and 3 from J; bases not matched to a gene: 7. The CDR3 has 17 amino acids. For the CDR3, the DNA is TGTGCCAGCAGCTTTGCCTCCGGGACTAGCGGGAGCTACGAGCAGTACTTC. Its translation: CASSFASGTSGSYEQYF. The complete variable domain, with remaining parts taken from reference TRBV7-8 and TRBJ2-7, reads GAGVSQSPRYKVAKRGQDVALRCDPISGHVSLFWYQQALGQGPEFLTYFQNEAQLDKSGLPSDRFFAERPEGSVSTLKIQRTQQEDSAVYLCASSFASGTSGSYEQYFGPGTRLTVT.

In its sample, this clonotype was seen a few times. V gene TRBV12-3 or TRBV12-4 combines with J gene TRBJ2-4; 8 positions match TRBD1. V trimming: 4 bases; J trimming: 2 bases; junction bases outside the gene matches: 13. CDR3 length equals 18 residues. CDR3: CASSSGAGGRGSKNIQYF. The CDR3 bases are TGTGCCAGCAGTTCGGGGGCAGGGGGCAGAGGATCCAAAAACATTCAGTACTTC.

CDR3 coding DNA: TGCGCCAGCAGCGGTTACCAAGAGACCCAGTACTTC. It translates to CASSGYQETQYF. The chain joins TRBV5-1 to TRBJ2-5; D is ambiguous. V was trimmed by 4 bases and J by 0 bases, leaving 4 bases between them. The CDR3 is made up of 12 amino acids. Germline CDR1 and CDR2: SGHRS and YFSETQ.

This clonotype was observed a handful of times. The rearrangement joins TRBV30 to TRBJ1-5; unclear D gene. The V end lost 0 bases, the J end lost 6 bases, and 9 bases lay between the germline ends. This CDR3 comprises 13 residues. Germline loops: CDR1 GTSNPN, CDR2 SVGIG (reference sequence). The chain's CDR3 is CAWSVLGTQPQHF. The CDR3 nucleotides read TGTGCCTGGAGTGTACTCGGAACTCAGCCCCAGCATTTT.

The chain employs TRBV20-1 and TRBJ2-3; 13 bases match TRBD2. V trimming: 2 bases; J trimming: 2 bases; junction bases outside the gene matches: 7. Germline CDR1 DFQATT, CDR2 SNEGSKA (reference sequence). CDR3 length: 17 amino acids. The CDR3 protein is CSARTSGRVGLTDTQYF. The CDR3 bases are TGCAGTGCTAGAACTAGCGGGAGGGTAGGTCTCACAGATACGCAGTATTTT.

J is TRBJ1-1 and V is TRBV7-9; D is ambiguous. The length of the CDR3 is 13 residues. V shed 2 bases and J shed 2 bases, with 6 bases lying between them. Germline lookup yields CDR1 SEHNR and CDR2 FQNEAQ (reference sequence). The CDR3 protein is CASSLKSNTEAFF. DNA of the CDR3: TGTGCCAGCAGCTTAAAAAGTAACACTGAAGCTTTCTTT.

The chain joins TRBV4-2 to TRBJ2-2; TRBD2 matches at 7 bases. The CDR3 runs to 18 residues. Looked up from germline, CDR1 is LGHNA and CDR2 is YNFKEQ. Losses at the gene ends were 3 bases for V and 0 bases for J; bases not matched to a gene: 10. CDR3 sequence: CASSQGWGSGSNTGELFF. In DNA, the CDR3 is TGTGCCAGCAGCCAGGGCTGGGGTAGCGGGTCGAACACCGGGGAGCTGTTTTTT.

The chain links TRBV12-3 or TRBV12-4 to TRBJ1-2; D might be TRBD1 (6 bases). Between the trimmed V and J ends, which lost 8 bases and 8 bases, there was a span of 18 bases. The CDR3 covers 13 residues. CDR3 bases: TGTGCCAGCTATGGGTACAGGGCGGAAGGCTACACCTTC. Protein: CASYGYRAEGYTF.